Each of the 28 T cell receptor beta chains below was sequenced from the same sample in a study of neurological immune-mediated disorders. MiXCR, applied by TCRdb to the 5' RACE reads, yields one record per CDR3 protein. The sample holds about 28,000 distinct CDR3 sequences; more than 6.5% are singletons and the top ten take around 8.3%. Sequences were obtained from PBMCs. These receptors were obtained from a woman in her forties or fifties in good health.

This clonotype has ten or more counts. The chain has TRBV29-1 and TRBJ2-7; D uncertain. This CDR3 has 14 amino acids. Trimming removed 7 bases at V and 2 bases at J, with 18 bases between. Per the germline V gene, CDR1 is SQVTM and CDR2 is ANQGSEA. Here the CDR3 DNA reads TGCAGCGCCAAGGACCCCCAGCGACCCTACGAGCAGTACTTC. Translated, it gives CSAKDPQRPYEQYF.

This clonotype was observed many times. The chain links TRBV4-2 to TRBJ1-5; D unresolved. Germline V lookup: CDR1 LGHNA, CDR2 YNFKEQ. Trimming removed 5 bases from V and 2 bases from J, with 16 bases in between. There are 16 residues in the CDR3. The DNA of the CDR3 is TGTGCCAGCAGCTTCCCCGGGAGGGATGGCAATCAGCCCCAGCATTTT. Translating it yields CASSFPGRDGNQPQHF.

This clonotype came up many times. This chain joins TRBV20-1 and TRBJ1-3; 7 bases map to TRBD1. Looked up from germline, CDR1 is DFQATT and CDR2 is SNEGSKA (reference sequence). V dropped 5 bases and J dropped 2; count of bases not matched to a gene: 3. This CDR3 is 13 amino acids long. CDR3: CSARQGAGNTIYF. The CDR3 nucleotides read TGCAGTGCTCGACAGGGAGCTGGAAACACCATATATTTT.

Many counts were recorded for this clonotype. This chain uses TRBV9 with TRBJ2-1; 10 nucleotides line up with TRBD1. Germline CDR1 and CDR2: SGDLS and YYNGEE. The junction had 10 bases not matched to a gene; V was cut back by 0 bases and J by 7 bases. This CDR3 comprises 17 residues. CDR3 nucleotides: TGTGCCAGCAGCGTAGCCCTAGGGACAGGGGATTGGAATGAGCAGTTCTTC. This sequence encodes CASSVALGTGDWNEQFF.

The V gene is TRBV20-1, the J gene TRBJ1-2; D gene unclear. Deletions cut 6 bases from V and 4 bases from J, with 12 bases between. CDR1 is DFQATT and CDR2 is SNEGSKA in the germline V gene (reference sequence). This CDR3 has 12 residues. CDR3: CSAASDIYGYTF. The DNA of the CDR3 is TGCAGTGCCGCGAGTGACATCTATGGCTACACCTTC.

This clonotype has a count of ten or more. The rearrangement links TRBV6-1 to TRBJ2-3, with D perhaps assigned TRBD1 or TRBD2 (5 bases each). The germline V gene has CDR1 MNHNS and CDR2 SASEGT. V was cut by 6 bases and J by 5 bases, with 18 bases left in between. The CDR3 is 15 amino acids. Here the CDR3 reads CASRPLGASQDTQYF. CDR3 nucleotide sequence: TGTGCCAGCAGGCCCCTCGGGGCAAGCCAAGATACGCAGTATTTT.

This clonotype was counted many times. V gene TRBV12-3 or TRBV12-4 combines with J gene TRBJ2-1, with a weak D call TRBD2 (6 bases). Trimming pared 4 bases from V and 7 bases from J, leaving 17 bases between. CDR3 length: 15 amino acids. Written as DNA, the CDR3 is TGTGCCAGCAGTTCTGCCGGGGGAGAGGGGAATGAGCAGTTCTTC. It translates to CASSSAGGEGNEQFF.

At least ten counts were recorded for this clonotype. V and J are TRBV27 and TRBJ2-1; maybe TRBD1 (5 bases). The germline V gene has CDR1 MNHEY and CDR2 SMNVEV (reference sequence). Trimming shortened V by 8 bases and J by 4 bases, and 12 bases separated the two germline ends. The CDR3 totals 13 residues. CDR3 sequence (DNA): TGTGCCAGCGGGGCGTCCCTTTACAATGAGCAGTTCTTC. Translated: CASGASLYNEQFF.

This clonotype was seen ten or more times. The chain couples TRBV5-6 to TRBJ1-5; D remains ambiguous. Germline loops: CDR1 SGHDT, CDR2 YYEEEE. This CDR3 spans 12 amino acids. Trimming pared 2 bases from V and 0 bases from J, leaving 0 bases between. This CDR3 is CASSFSNQPQHF. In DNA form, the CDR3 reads TGTGCCAGCAGCTTTAGCAATCAGCCCCAGCATTTT.

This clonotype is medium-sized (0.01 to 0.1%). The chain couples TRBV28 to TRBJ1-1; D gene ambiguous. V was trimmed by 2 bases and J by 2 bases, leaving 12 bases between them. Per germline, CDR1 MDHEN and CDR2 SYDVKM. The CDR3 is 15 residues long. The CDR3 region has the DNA TGTGCCAGCAGTTTAGGGTTCTCCGGAAACACTGAAGCTTTCTTT. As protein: CASSLGFSGNTEAFF.

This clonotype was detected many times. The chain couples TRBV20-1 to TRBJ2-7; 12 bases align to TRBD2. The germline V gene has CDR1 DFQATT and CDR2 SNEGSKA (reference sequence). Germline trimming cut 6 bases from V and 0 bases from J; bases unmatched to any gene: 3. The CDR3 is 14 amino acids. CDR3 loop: CSAKGLAGSYEQYF. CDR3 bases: TGCAGTGCAAAGGGACTAGCGGGCTCCTACGAGCAGTACTTC.

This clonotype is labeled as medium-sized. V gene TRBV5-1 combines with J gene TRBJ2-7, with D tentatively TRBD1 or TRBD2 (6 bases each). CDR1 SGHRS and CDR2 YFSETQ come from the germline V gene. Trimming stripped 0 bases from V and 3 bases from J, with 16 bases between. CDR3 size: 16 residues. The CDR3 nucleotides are TGCGCCAGCAGCTTGGTTGGGTCGGGGGCGCTCTACGAGCAGTACTTC. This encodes CASSLVGSGALYEQYF.

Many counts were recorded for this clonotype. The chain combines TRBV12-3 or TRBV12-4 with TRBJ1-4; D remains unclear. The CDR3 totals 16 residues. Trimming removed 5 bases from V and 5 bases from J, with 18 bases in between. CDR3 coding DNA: TGTGCCAGCAGTCCCCCAAAGGGAGGTACCAATGAAAAACTGTTTTTT. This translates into CASSPPKGGTNEKLFF.

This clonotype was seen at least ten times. CDR3 in amino acids: CASKVGQGARSYNSPLHF. The CDR3 coding sequence is TGTGCCAGTAAAGTGGGACAGGGGGCGAGGTCCTATAATTCACCCCTCCACTTT. V usage is TRBV27 and J usage is TRBJ1-6; 12 nucleotides match TRBD1. CDR3 length: 18 residues. Trimming cost V 9 bases and J 1 base; bases outside gene matches: 10. Germline V gene lookup returns CDR1 MNHEY and CDR2 SMNVEV (reference sequence).

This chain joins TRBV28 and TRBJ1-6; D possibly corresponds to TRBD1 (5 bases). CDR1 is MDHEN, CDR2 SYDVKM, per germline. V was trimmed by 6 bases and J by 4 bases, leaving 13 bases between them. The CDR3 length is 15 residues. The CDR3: CASRQPGRYNSPLHF. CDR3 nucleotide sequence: TGTGCCAGCAGACAACCGGGACGGTATAATTCACCCCTCCACTTT.

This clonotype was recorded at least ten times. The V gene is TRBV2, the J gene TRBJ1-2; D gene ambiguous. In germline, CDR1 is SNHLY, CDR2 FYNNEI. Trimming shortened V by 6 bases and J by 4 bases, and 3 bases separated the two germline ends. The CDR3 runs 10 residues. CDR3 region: CASRSYGYTF. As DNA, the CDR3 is TGTGCCAGCAGAAGCTATGGCTACACCTTC.

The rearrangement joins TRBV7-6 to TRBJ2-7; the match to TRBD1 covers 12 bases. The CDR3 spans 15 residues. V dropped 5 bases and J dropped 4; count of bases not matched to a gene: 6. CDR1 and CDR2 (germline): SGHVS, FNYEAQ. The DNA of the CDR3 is TGTGCCAGCAGCCCCGGGACAGGGGGCCGGTACGAGCAGTACTTC. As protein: CASSPGTGGRYEQYF.

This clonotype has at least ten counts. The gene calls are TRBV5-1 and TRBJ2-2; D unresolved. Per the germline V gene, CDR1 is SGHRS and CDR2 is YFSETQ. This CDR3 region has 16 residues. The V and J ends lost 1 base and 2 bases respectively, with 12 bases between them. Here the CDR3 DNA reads TGCGCCAGCAGCTTGTCGCCTGGTGCCAACACCGGGGAGCTGTTTTTT. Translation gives CASSLSPGANTGELFF.

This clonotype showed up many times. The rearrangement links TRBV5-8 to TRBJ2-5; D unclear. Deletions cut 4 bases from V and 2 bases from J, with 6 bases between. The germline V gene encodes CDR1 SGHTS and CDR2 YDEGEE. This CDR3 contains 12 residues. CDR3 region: CASSAYQETQYF. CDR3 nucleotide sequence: TGTGCCAGCAGCGCCTATCAAGAGACCCAGTACTTC.

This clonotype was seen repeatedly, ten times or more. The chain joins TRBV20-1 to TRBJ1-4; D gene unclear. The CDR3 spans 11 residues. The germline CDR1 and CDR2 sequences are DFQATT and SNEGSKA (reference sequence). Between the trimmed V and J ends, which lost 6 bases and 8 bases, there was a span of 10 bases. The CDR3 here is CSAILVEKLFF. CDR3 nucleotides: TGCAGTGCCATCCTAGTGGAAAAACTGTTTTTT.

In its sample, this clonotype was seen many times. The CDR3 here is CASSPRRVDRPLHF. In DNA, the CDR3 is TGTGCCAGTAGCCCCCGACGAGTTGATCGACCCCTCCACTTT. The chain employs TRBV19 and TRBJ1-6; D call uncertain. Germline V lookup: CDR1 LNHDA, CDR2 SQIVND (reference sequence). The CDR3 extends over 14 amino acids. With 6 bases removed from V and 12 bases from J, the gap between germline ends came to 18 bases.

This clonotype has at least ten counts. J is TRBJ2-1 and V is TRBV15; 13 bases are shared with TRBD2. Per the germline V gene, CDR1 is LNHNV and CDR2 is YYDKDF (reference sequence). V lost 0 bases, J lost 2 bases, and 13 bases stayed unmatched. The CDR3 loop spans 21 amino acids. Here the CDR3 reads CATSRDLWELAGGHTYNEQFF. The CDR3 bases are TGTGCCACCAGCAGAGATCTTTGGGAACTAGCGGGAGGGCATACCTACAATGAGCAGTTCTTC.

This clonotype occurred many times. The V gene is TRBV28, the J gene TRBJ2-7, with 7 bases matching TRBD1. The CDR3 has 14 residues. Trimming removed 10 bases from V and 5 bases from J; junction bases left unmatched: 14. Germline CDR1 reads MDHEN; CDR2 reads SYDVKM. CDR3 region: CAIETGRGINEQYF. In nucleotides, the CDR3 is TGTGCCATCGAGACGGGCAGGGGGATCAACGAGCAGTACTTC.

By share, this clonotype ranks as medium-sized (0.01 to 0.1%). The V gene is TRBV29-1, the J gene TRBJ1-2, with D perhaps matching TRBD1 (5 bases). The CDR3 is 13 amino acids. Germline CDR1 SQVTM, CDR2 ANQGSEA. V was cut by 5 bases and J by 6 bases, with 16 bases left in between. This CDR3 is CSVSVGGLNGYTF. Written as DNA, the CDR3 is TGCAGCGTTTCGGTTGGGGGTCTCAATGGCTACACCTTC.

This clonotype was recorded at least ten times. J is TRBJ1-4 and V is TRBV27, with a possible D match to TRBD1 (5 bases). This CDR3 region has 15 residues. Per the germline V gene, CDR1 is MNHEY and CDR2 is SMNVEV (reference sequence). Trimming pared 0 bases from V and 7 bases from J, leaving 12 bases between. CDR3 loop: CASSLSPGGIEKLFF. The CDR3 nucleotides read TGTGCCAGCAGTTTATCGCCCGGGGGGATTGAAAAACTGTTTTTT.

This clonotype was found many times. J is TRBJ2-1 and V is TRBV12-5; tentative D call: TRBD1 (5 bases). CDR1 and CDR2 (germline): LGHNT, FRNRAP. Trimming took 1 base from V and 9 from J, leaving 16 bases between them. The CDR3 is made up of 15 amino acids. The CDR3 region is CASGLGPQGSGEQFF. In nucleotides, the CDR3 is TGTGCTAGTGGTTTGGGACCCCAGGGATCTGGTGAGCAGTTCTTC.

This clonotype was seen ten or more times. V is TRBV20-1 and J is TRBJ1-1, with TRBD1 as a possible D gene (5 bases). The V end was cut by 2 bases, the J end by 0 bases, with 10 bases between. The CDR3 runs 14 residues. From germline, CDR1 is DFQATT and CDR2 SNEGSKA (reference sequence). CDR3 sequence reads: CSARQGIVNTEAFF. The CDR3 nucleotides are TGCAGTGCTAGACAGGGTATTGTGAACACTGAAGCTTTCTTT.

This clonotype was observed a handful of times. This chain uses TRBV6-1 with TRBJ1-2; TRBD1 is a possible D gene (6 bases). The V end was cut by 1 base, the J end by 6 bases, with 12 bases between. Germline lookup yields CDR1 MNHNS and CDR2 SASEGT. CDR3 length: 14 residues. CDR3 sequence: CASSEVWGADGYTF. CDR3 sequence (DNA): TGTGCCAGCAGTGAAGTTTGGGGGGCTGATGGCTACACCTTC.